What follows is one TCR beta chain and its context. Germline assignment: CDR1 LGHNA and CDR2 YNFKEQ. Trimming left V 2 bases short and J 3 bases short, with 14 bases between. The CDR3 sequence is 15 residues long. The entry originates in a study of blood T cell repertoires in COVID-19. Sequencing used immunoSEQ multiplex PCR; TCRdb keeps in-frame clones, though not all of them. Of roughly 140,000 clones in the sample, roughly 79% are singletons; the top ten hold 7% to 10%. This sequence joins TRBV4-2 and TRBJ2-7; tentative D call: TRBD2 (5 bases). This receptor was taken from a human donor with acute or convalescent COVID-19. The donor label of this sample is uncertain. Sequencing was done on a sample of peripheral blood. The CDR3 reads CASSQNPLAGYEQYF. CDR3 in DNA: TGTGCCAGCAGCCAAAATCCGCTAGCAGGCTACGAGCAGTACTTC.